The 21 T cell receptor beta chains below were found in one sample sequenced in a study of blood T cell repertoires in COVID-19 (dated by TCRdb to 2020 to 2022). Receptor amplification or capture employed the immunoSEQ multiplex PCR assay. TCRdb obtained this table from immuneACCESS and retained in-frame rearrangements with V and J assigned. These tables miss some clones; where compared with another copy, unresolved V genes account for less than half of the shortfall, and the remainder is unexplained. This sample holds 120,000 to 150,000 clones; approximately 90% were observed only once. The top ten hold about 28% of the sample. The source material was peripheral blood. Receptors were obtained from a human donor in a cohort sampled during active COVID-19.

V is TRBV12-3 or TRBV12-4 and J is TRBJ1-1, with a tentative D call TRBD1 (5 bases). The CDR3 is 13 residues long. V was shortened by 3 bases and J by 3 bases, with 8 bases between the two germline ends. This chain's CDR3 is CASSFGGDTEAFF. In DNA form, the CDR3 reads TGTGCCAGCAGTTTTGGGGGGGACACTGAAGCTTTCTTT.

The chain couples TRBV5-4 to TRBJ1-3, with TRBD1 matching over 7 bases. The CDR3 sequence is 15 residues long. Germline-derived CDR1 and CDR2 are SGHNT and YYREEE (reference sequence). V was clipped by 4 bases and J by 4 bases; unmatched bases: 8. The chain's CDR3 is CASSIQGSRGNTIYF. The DNA for the CDR3 is TGTGCCAGCAGCATACAGGGGTCGCGCGGAAACACCATATATTTT.

The chain uses TRBV30 and TRBJ1-6; a weak D match, TRBD1 (6 bases). Trimming removed 4 bases at V and 7 bases at J, with 8 bases between. The germline CDR1 and CDR2 sequences are GTSNPN and SVGIG (reference sequence). The CDR3 consists of 12 residues. The CDR3 coding sequence is TGTGCCTGGACAGGGGAGAATTCACCCCTCCACTTT. Its protein is CAWTGENSPLHF.

The chain has TRBV9 and TRBJ2-7, with 8 positions matching TRBD1. The length of the CDR3 is 14 residues. The germline CDR1 and CDR2 sequences are SGDLS and YYNGEE. The V and J ends lost 4 bases and 2 bases, in that order; junction bases with no gene match: 5. The CDR3 nucleotides read TGTGCCAGCAGCCCCTGGACAGGGACCTACGAGCAGTACTTC. Residues: CASSPWTGTYEQYF.

This chain uses TRBV5-4 with TRBJ2-5, with 13 nucleotides matching TRBD2. The CDR3 consists of 15 residues. V gave up 2 bases and J gave up 4 bases; unmatched junction bases: 2. Germline V gives CDR1 SGHNT, CDR2 YYREEE (reference sequence). The CDR3 DNA is TGTGCCAGCAGCTTTAGACTAGCGGGGGGAGAGACCCAGTACTTC. Its translation is CASSFRLAGGETQYF.

V is TRBV20-1 and J is TRBJ2-3; perhaps TRBD1 as D (6 bases). Trimming shortened V by 7 bases and J by 3 bases, and 8 bases separated the two germline ends. CDR3 size: 11 residues. Germline values: CDR1 DFQATT, CDR2 SNEGSKA (reference sequence). The CDR3 sequence: CSGGPTDTQYF. The CDR3 DNA reads as TGCAGTGGGGGGCCGACAGATACGCAGTATTTT.

This sequence joins TRBV5-1 and TRBJ1-2, with 11 bases fitting TRBD1. The CDR3 contains 13 residues. V shed 3 bases, J shed 8 bases, and the junction held 3 bases outside the gene matches. CDR1 and CDR2 (germline): SGHRS, YFSETQ. DNA for the CDR3: TGCGCCAGCAGCTCGGGGACAGGGGGAGGCTACACCTTC. Amino acid sequence: CASSSGTGGGYTF. Complete variable domain (other parts from reference TRBV5-1 and TRBJ1-2): KAGVTQTPRYLIKTRGQQVTLSCSPISGHRSVSWYQQTPGQGLQFLFEYFSETQRNKGNFPGRFSGRQFSNSRSEMNVSTLELGDSALYLCASSSGTGGGYTFGSGTRLTVV.

The genes are TRBV11-2 and TRBJ2-2; D remains unclear. This CDR3 has 15 residues. V lost 1 base and J 1 base, leaving 7 bases between the germline ends. Germline V lookup: CDR1 SGHAT, CDR2 FQNNGV. CDR3 in amino acids: CASSLAFVNTGELFF. CDR3 nucleotide sequence: TGTGCCAGCAGCTTAGCCTTTGTGAACACCGGGGAGCTGTTTTTT. The complete variable domain, with remaining parts taken from reference TRBV11-2 and TRBJ2-2, reads EAGVAQSPRYKIIEKRQSVAFWCNPISGHATLYWYQQILGQGPKLLIQFQNNGVVDDSQLPKDRFSAERLKGVDSTLKIQPAKLEDSAVYLCASSLAFVNTGELFFGEGSRLTVL.

This chain connects TRBV12-3 or TRBV12-4 to TRBJ1-1; D call uncertain. Trimming removed 3 bases from V and 1 base from J, with 6 bases in between. This CDR3 has 13 residues. This CDR3 is CASSFGGNTEAFF. DNA for the CDR3: TGTGCCAGCAGTTTCGGAGGGAACACTGAAGCTTTCTTT.

This clone appeared once. The V gene is TRBV14, the J gene TRBJ1-2; tentative D call: TRBD1 (5 bases). The ends were cut back, 4 bases at V and 4 bases at J, with 16 bases in the middle. CDR1 is SGHDN, CDR2 FVKESK, per germline. CDR3 length: 15 amino acids. The CDR3 region has the DNA TGTGCCAGCAGCCCGGACATCCCCCCGGGCTATGGCTACACCTTC. It codes for CASSPDIPPGYGYTF.

As to this clone: The sample carries other DNA sequences with the same CDR3. The chain joins TRBV5-6 to TRBJ2-1, with 8 nucleotides matching TRBD1. This CDR3 has 15 amino acids. Trimming took 2 bases from V and 1 from J; bases not matched to a gene: 2. Germline assignment: CDR1 SGHDT and CDR2 YYEEEE. CDR3 sequence (DNA): TGTGCCAGCAGCTTAGGGACAGGATCCTACAATGAGCAGTTCTTC. Translating it yields CASSLGTGSYNEQFF.

This clone turned up a few times. CDR3: CASSRGGAENYEQYF. The CDR3 region has the DNA TGTGCCAGCAGTCGAGGGGGCGCGGAAAACTACGAGCAGTACTTC. The chain uses TRBV6-5 and TRBJ2-7; 7 bases are shared with TRBD1. Trimming took 5 bases from V and 3 from J; bases not matched to a gene: 10. Germline CDR1 and CDR2: MNHEY and SVGAGI. The CDR3 is made up of 15 amino acids.

This chain uses TRBV27 with TRBJ2-4; 7 positions agree with TRBD2. The CDR3 extends over 17 amino acids. V dropped 0 bases and J dropped 6; count of bases not matched to a gene: 11. The germline V gene has CDR1 MNHEY and CDR2 SMNVEV (reference sequence). CDR3 DNA sequence: TGTGCCAGCAGTTTATCGTCAACGGTTGGCGGGAGAAACATTCAGTACTTC. Translation: CASSLSSTVGGRNIQYF.

The gene calls are TRBV11-2 and TRBJ1-6, with D perhaps matching TRBD1 (5 bases). The CDR3 totals 15 residues. The ends were cut back, 5 bases at V and 9 bases at J, with 17 bases in the middle. Germline V CDR1 and CDR2: SGHAT, FQNNGV. DNA of the CDR3: TGTGCCAGCAGCCCGGGGACGGGAGCTGGTTCACCCCTCCACTTT. This gives the protein CASSPGTGAGSPLHF.

This clone has only a few counts. The chain joins TRBV6-6 to TRBJ2-7, with 12 bases matching TRBD1. Trimming took 2 bases from V and 6 from J; bases not matched to a gene: 5. CDR1 is MNHNY and CDR2 is SVGAGI in the germline V gene (reference sequence). This CDR3 region has 15 residues. As DNA, the CDR3 is TGTGCCAGCAGTTACCCGGGACAGGGGGCAGGCGAGCAGTACTTC. This translates into CASSYPGQGAGEQYF.

The rearrangement joins TRBV19 to TRBJ2-6; D is perhaps TRBD1 (6 bases). The V end lost 6 bases, the J end lost 1 base, and 10 bases lay between the germline ends. CDR1 LNHDA and CDR2 SQIVND come from the germline V gene (reference sequence). The CDR3 runs to 15 residues. The CDR3 bases are TGTGCCAGTAGCAGAACAGGGTCTGGGGCCAACGTCCTGACTTTC. Encoded protein: CASSRTGSGANVLTF. The variable domain in full, completed from reference TRBV19 and TRBJ2-6, reads DGGITQSPKYLFRKEGQNVTLSCEQNLNHDAMYWYRQDPGQGLRLIYYSQIVNDFQKGDIAEGYSVSREKKESFPLTVTSAQKNPTAFYLCASSRTGSGANVLTFGAGSRLTVL.

This chain links TRBV4-3 with TRBJ1-3, with D tentatively TRBD1 (5 bases). There are 16 residues in the CDR3. Germline CDR1 and CDR2: LGHNA and YSLEER. Trimming pared 1 base from V and 0 bases from J, leaving 10 bases between. The CDR3 DNA is TGCGCCAGCAGCCAAGTCCGGGACTCCTCTGGAAACACCATATATTTT. Protein: CASSQVRDSSGNTIYF.

This clone has only a few counts. The chain is built from TRBV7-6 and TRBJ2-1; the D is unclear. CDR3 length: 15 residues. CDR1 SGHVS and CDR2 FNYEAQ come from the germline V gene. The ends were cut back, 5 bases at V and 6 bases at J, with 17 bases in the middle. This chain's CDR3 is CASSPTAYSPNEQFF. The CDR3 bases are TGTGCCAGCAGCCCGACTGCCTACTCTCCCAATGAGCAGTTCTTC.

The rearrangement uses TRBV6-5 and TRBJ1-1, with D perhaps TRBD1 (6 bases). V lost 5 bases, J lost 5 bases, and 12 bases lay in between. Germline assignment: CDR1 MNHEY and CDR2 SVGAGI. The CDR3 loop spans 13 amino acids. In nucleotides, the CDR3 is TGTGCCAGCAGTCTGAACAGGGAGACTGAAGCTTTCTTT. This encodes CASSLNRETEAFF.

This rearrangement joins TRBV15 to TRBJ2-7; 7 bases line up with TRBD1. V was clipped by 6 bases and J by 5 bases; unmatched bases: 10. Per germline, CDR1 LNHNV and CDR2 YYDKDF (reference sequence). This CDR3 spans 14 amino acids. In DNA, the CDR3 is TGTGCCACCAGTGGCACAGGGGTTTGGCACGAGCAGTACTTC. This gives the protein CATSGTGVWHEQYF.

This clone was counted once. V usage is TRBV30 and J usage is TRBJ2-3, with D perhaps matching TRBD1 (5 bases). V lost 2 bases and J lost 0, with 12 bases in between. The germline V gene encodes CDR1 GTSNPN and CDR2 SVGIG (reference sequence). CDR3 length: 15 residues. The CDR3 reads CAWSPLTASTDTQYF. DNA for the CDR3: TGTGCCTGGAGTCCCCTGACAGCCAGCACAGATACGCAGTATTTT. Looking up the rest from reference TRBV30 and TRBJ2-3 gives the full variable domain: SQTIHQWPATLVQPVGSPLSLECTVEGTSNPNLYWYRQAAGRGLQLLFYSVGIGQISSEVPQNLSASRPQDRQFILSSKKLLLSDSGFYLCAWSPLTASTDTQYFGPGTRLTVL.